This T cell receptor beta chain is drawn from a study of radiotherapy plus CTLA-4 blockade in lung cancer. Ipilimumab-mediated CTLA-4 blockade plus focal radiation was given to patients having chemo-refractory metastatic non-small-cell lung cancer. The germline gives CDR1 SGHDT, CDR2 YYEEEE. This CDR3 is 17 amino acids long. The germline V and J ends were trimmed by 0 bases and 3 bases, with 18 bases remaining between them. The assay was immunoSEQ multiplex PCR, and TCRdb's table has in-frame clones only and misses some. The sample includes roughly 120,000 clones, about 83% of them seen just once. The specimen comprised peripheral blood, sampled from a patient treated with radiotherapy plus ipilimumab. The chain is built from TRBV5-6 and TRBJ1-2; perhaps TRBD1 as D (5 bases). The source of this sequence is a human donor with non-small cell lung cancer who had a partial response to radiotherapy plus ipilimumab. CDR3 DNA: TGTGCCAGCAGCTTGGAGTTGACAGAGAAACTGGACTATGGCTACACCTTC. It specifies CASSLELTEKLDYGYTF.